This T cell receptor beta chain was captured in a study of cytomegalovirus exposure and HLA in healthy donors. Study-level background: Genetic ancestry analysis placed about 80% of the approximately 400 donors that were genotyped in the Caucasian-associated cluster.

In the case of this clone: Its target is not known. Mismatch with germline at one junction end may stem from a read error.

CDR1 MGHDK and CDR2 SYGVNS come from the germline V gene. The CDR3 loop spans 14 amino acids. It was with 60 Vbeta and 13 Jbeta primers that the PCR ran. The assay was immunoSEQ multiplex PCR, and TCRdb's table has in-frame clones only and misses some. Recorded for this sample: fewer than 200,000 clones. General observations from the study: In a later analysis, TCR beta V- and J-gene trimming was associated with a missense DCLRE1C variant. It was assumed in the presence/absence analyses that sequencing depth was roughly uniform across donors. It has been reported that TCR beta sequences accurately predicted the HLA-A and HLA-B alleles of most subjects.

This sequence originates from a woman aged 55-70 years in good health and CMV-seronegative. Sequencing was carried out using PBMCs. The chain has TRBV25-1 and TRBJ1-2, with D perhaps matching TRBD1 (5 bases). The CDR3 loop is CAGSPRGMNYGYTF. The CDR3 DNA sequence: TGTGCCGGCAGTCCGCGGGGGATGAACTATGGCTACACCTTC.